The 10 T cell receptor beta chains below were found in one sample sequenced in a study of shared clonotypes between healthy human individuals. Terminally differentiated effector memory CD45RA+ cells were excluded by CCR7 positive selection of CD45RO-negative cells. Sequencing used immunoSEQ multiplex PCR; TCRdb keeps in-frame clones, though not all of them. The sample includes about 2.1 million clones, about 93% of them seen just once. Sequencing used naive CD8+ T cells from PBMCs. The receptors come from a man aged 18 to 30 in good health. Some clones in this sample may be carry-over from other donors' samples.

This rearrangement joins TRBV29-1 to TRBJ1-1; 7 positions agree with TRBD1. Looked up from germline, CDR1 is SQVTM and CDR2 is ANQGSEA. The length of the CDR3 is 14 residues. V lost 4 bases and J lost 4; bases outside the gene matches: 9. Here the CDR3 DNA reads TGCAGCGTTGGGGCAGGGGGGATGGGCACTGAAGCTTTCTTT. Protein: CSVGAGGMGTEAFF.

Here the CDR3 reads CASSPEVRQPYEQYF. In DNA form, the CDR3 reads TGTGCCAGCTCACCAGAGGTTCGGCAACCCTACGAGCAGTACTTC. This chain uses TRBV18 with TRBJ2-7; D not certain. The germline CDR1 and CDR2 sequences are KGHSH and LQKENI. This CDR3 has 15 residues. V lost 2 bases to trimming and J lost 2 bases, with 13 bases between them.

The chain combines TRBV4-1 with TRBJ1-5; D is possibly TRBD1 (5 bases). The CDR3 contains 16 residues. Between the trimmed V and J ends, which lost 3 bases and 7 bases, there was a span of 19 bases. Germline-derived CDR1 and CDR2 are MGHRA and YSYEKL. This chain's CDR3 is CASSHRGDPVVQPQHF. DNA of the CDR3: TGCGCCAGCAGCCATCGAGGGGATCCCGTAGTCCAGCCCCAGCATTTT.

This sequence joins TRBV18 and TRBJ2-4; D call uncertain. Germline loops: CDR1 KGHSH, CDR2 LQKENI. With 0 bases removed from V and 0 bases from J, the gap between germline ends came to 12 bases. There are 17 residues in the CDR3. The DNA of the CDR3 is TGTGCCAGCTCACCACCTGCCACCCTAGTAGCCAAAAACATTCAGTACTTC. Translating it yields CASSPPATLVAKNIQYF.

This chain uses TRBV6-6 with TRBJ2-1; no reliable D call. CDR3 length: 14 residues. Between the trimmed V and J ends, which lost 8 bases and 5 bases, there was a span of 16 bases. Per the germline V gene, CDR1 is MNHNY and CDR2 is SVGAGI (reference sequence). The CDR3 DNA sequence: TGTGCCAGCTCGCTAGGTTTCGCCCACAATGAGCAGTTCTTC. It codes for CASSLGFAHNEQFF.

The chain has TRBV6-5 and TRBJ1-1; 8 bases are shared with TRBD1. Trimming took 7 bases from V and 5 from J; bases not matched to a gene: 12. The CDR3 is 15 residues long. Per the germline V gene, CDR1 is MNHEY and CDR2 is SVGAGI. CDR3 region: CASTQSRTGQTEAFF. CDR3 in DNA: TGTGCCAGCACCCAATCCCGGACAGGGCAGACTGAAGCTTTCTTT.

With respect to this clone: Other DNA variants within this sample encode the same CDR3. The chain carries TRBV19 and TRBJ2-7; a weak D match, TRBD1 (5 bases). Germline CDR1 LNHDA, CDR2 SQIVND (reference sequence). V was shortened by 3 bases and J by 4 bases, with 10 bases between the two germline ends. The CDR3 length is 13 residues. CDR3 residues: CASSMGRGYEQYF. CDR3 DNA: TGTGCCAGTAGTATGGGTAGGGGATACGAGCAGTACTTC. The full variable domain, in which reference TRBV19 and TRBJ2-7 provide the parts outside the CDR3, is DGGITQSPKYLFRKEGQNVTLSCEQNLNHDAMYWYRQDPGQGLRLIYYSQIVNDFQKGDIAEGYSVSREKKESFPLTVTSAQKNPTAFYLCASSMGRGYEQYFGPGTRLTVT.

CDR3 nucleotides: TGTGCCAGCAGTCCCCATGGGGGGAGGGCAGCCTACAATGAGCAGTTCTTC. Translated: CASSPHGGRAAYNEQFF. The rearrangement uses TRBV28 and TRBJ2-1; 7 bases agree with TRBD2. The CDR3 consists of 17 residues. Trimming at V came to 5 bases and at J to 2 bases, leaving 12 bases not matched to a gene. Per germline, CDR1 MDHEN and CDR2 SYDVKM.

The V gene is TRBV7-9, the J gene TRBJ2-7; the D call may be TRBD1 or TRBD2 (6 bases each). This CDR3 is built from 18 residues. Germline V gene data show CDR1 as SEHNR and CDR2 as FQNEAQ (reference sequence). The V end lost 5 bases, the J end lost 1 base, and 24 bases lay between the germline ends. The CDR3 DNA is TGTGCCAGCAGCCCCTCGGGAGATTTATGGGGGCAATCCTACGAGCAGTACTTC. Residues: CASSPSGDLWGQSYEQYF. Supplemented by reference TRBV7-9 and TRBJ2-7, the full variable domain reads DTGVSQNPRHKITKRGQNVTFRCDPISEHNRLYWYRQTLGQGPEFLTYFQNEAQLEKSRLLSDRFSAERPKGSFSTLEIQRTEQGDSAMYLCASSPSGDLWGQSYEQYFGPGTRLTVT.

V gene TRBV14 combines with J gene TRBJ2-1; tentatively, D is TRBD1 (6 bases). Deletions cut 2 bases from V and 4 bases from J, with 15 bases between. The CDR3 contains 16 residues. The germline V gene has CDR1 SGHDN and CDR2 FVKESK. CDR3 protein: CASSQLQGALYNEQFF. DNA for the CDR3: TGTGCCAGCAGCCAACTACAGGGTGCCCTTTACAATGAGCAGTTCTTC.